This T cell receptor beta chain was identified in a study of monozygotic twins with inflammatory bowel disease. General study findings and limits: Healthy co-twins, by inverse Simpson, had higher TCRbeta diversity than their siblings with IBD. It was not supported that a single strong signal or clonotype was associated with IBD.

For each CDR3 protein, TCRdb gives one entry from its re-call of the 5' RACE reads, without DNA. The sample totals some 450,000 distinct CDR3 sequences. The CDR3 consists of 14 residues. From germline, CDR1 is MDHEN and CDR2 SYDVKM. Points on this clonotype: Its antigen is undetermined.

This clonotype was sampled from a human donor with ulcerative colitis or Crohn's disease, or a healthy co-twin of an affected twin (not recorded which). The sample taken for sequencing was blood. The V gene is TRBV28, the J gene TRBJ1-5; TCRdb outputs TRBD1, but without DNA this stays unchecked. The chain's CDR3 is CASTTGGYHQPQHF.